These 19 T cell receptor beta chains were sequenced from one sample in a study of OX40 agonist ivuxolimab in advanced cancers. Receptor libraries were prepared by the immunoSEQ multiplex PCR assay. TCRdb took this table from immuneACCESS and kept in-frame rearrangements with V and J called. Such tables lack part of the clones; where checked against another copy, unresolved V genes explain under half of the gap, and the rest is unexplained. The sample yields roughly 100,000 clones; roughly 80% were counted once. The top ten clones comprise around 1.1% of the sample. The specimen was CD4+ or CD8+ T cells sorted from blood, collected in a trial of the OX40 agonist ivuxolimab. Source of these receptors: an adult with an advanced solid tumor such as melanoma, head and neck, liver or kidney cancer.

The chain uses TRBV5-4 and TRBJ2-4, with D possibly TRBD2 on 5 matching bases. Germline CDR1 and CDR2: SGHNT and YYREEE (reference sequence). V lost 4 bases and J 9 bases, leaving 14 bases between the germline ends. This CDR3 contains 13 residues. The CDR3 DNA follows: TGTGCCAGCAGCACCCCGGTTGAGGGCATTCAGTACTTC. This translates into CASSTPVEGIQYF.

This clone occurred many times. This chain links TRBV5-1 with TRBJ1-4; possible D gene TRBD1, 6 bases. Trimming pared 3 bases from V and 3 bases from J, leaving 12 bases between. The CDR3 sequence is 15 residues long. In germline, CDR1 is SGHRS, CDR2 YFSETQ. The CDR3 DNA follows: TGCGCCAGCAGCTCATCAGGGGCACCTAATGAAAAACTGTTTTTT. Translation gives CASSSSGAPNEKLFF. The full variable domain, its missing parts supplied by reference TRBV5-1 and TRBJ1-4, is KAGVTQTPRYLIKTRGQQVTLSCSPISGHRSVSWYQQTPGQGLQFLFEYFSETQRNKGNFPGRFSGRQFSNSRSEMNVSTLELGDSALYLCASSSSGAPNEKLFFGSGTQLSVL.

This clone was observed a single time. The rearrangement links TRBV5-4 to TRBJ1-4; no clear D. V dropped 4 bases and J dropped 7 bases, with 11 bases sitting between them. Germline loops: CDR1 SGHNT, CDR2 YYREEE (reference sequence). The CDR3 is made up of 13 amino acids. The CDR3 DNA sequence: TGTGCCAGCAGCGCGGGATCTAGTGAAAAACTGTTTTTT. This gives the protein CASSAGSSEKLFF. The full variable domain, completed using reference TRBV5-4 and TRBJ1-4, is ETGVTQSPTHLIKTRGQQVTLRCSSQSGHNTVSWYQQALGQGPQFIFQYYREEENGRGNFPPRFSGLQFPNYSSELNVNALELDDSALYLCASSAGSSEKLFFGSGTQLSVL.

The V call is TRBV6-6, the J call TRBJ2-1; 9 bases map to TRBD2. The CDR3 loop spans 15 amino acids. The germline V gene encodes CDR1 MNHNY and CDR2 SVGAGI (reference sequence). With 2 bases clipped from V and 4 bases from J, the junction kept 3 bases outside the gene matches. This chain's CDR3 is CASSYDAGGYNEQFF. The CDR3 DNA follows: TGTGCCAGCAGTTACGATGCGGGGGGGTACAATGAGCAGTTCTTC.

The sample holds many counts of this clone. The chain is built from TRBV10-1 and TRBJ2-2; D not certain. The V end was cut by 10 bases, the J end by 0 bases, with 12 bases between. Germline CDR1 and CDR2: WNHNN and SYGVQD (reference sequence). CDR3 size: 14 residues. CDR3 bases: TGCGCCACCCAAGGCGTATCGAACACCGGGGAGCTGTTTTTT. Its protein product is CATQGVSNTGELFF.

The rearrangement uses TRBV28 and TRBJ2-7; TRBD1 matches at 8 bases. V dropped 10 bases and J dropped 0; count of bases not matched to a gene: 5. The length of the CDR3 is 13 residues. The germline V gene has CDR1 MDHEN and CDR2 SYDVKM. The CDR3 sequence is CATGQGTSYEQYF. CDR3 bases: TGTGCCACAGGACAGGGAACCTCCTACGAGCAGTACTTC.

J is TRBJ2-3 and V is TRBV4-2; D uncertain. Trimming removed 0 bases from V and 4 bases from J, with 8 bases in between. The germline V gene encodes CDR1 LGHNA and CDR2 YNFKEQ. This CDR3 region has 14 residues. CDR3: CASSQERFSDTQYF. The CDR3 DNA reads as TGTGCCAGCAGCCAAGAAAGGTTCTCAGATACGCAGTATTTT.

The chain is built from TRBV5-1 and TRBJ1-3; 7 positions agree with TRBD1. CDR1 is SGHRS and CDR2 is YFSETQ in the germline V gene. The CDR3 loop spans 16 amino acids. V gave up 4 bases and J gave up 1 base; unmatched junction bases: 8. The CDR3: CASSMITGVSGNTIYF. The CDR3 DNA sequence: TGCGCCAGCAGCATGATTACAGGGGTTTCTGGAAACACCATATATTTT.

This rearrangement joins TRBV27 to TRBJ1-1, with TRBD1 matching over 11 bases. V shed 5 bases and J 4 bases; nucleotides not matched to a gene: 9. The germline gives CDR1 MNHEY, CDR2 SMNVEV (reference sequence). The CDR3 loop spans 16 amino acids. This CDR3 is CASSSRTGGAGTEAFF. CDR3 nucleotide sequence: TGTGCCAGCAGTAGCAGGACAGGGGGCGCTGGCACTGAAGCTTTCTTT.

Only one count was recorded for this clone. The V call is TRBV2, the J call TRBJ1-6, with a weak D call TRBD1 (6 bases). Trimming left V 2 bases short and J 7 bases short, with 15 bases between. CDR3 size: 16 residues. Germline V gene lookup returns CDR1 SNHLY and CDR2 FYNNEI. The CDR3 DNA is TGTGCCAGCAGTGAAACGAACAGGGTAGGAAATTCACCCCTCCACTTT. Its protein is CASSETNRVGNSPLHF.

This chain connects TRBV4-3 to TRBJ1-6, with TRBD1 matching over 8 bases. The CDR3 has 17 amino acids. V gave up 0 bases and J gave up 0 bases; unmatched junction bases: 1. Germline V gene lookup returns CDR1 LGHNA and CDR2 YSLEER. The CDR3 region has the DNA TGCGCCAGCAGCCAAGATCAGGGGGCCTCCTATAATTCACCCCTCCACTTT. Its translation is CASSQDQGASYNSPLHF.

This chain joins TRBV27 and TRBJ1-6; D may be TRBD1 (5 bases). Germline assignment: CDR1 MNHEY and CDR2 SMNVEV (reference sequence). V lost 4 bases, J lost 8 bases, and 15 bases lay in between. The CDR3 consists of 15 residues. The CDR3 spells CASSWGSRFDSPLHF. In DNA, the CDR3 is TGTGCCAGCAGTTGGGGCTCCCGTTTCGATTCACCCCTCCACTTT.

V gene TRBV2 combines with J gene TRBJ1-6; possible D gene TRBD1, 6 bases. Per the germline V gene, CDR1 is SNHLY and CDR2 is FYNNEI. The CDR3 has 16 residues. Trimming left V 7 bases short and J 5 bases short, with 18 bases between. The CDR3 DNA reads as TGTGCCAGCATCAAAGGGGGGGGCCGGGATAATTCACCCCTCCACTTT. It encodes CASIKGGGRDNSPLHF.

The chain combines TRBV4-1 with TRBJ2-5; TRBD1 aligns across 7 bases. The CDR3 loop spans 16 amino acids. The V segment lost 2 bases and the J segment 3 bases; nucleotides outside the gene matches: 9. Germline V gene lookup returns CDR1 MGHRA and CDR2 YSYEKL. The CDR3 DNA sequence: TGCGCCAGCAGCCAATATTATCAGGGGGTGGAAGAGACCCAGTACTTC. Its translation is CASSQYYQGVEETQYF.

The V call is TRBV10-1, the J call TRBJ2-3; 7 bases line up with TRBD1. This CDR3 has 15 amino acids. The V segment lost 9 bases and the J segment 5 bases; nucleotides outside the gene matches: 14. Germline V gives CDR1 WNHNN, CDR2 SYGVQD (reference sequence). CDR3 residues: CASSSGTAAGDTQYF. Written as DNA, the CDR3 is TGCGCCAGTTCCTCCGGGACAGCGGCGGGAGATACGCAGTATTTT.

The chain carries TRBV28 and TRBJ1-2, with 8 positions matching TRBD1. V lost 5 bases and J lost 4; bases outside the gene matches: 6. Germline CDR1 reads MDHEN; CDR2 reads SYDVKM. The CDR3 is made up of 14 amino acids. CDR3 loop: CASSGAGQGYGYTF. In nucleotides, the CDR3 is TGTGCCAGCAGTGGGGCCGGACAGGGCTATGGCTACACCTTC.

V gene TRBV7-9 combines with J gene TRBJ2-1, with D perhaps TRBD2 (7 bases). Trimming pared 0 bases from V and 8 bases from J, leaving 14 bases between. Per the germline V gene, CDR1 is SEHNR and CDR2 is FQNEAQ (reference sequence). There are 15 residues in the CDR3. The CDR3 bases are TGTGCCAGCAGCTTAGCGGGGGGGCCTAAGGATGAGCAGTTCTTC. It encodes CASSLAGGPKDEQFF.

The chain is built from TRBV15 and TRBJ2-7; 7 bases align to TRBD1. The germline gives CDR1 LNHNV, CDR2 YYDKDF (reference sequence). The CDR3 is 15 amino acids. The trim removed 5 bases at V and 2 bases at J, leaving 9 bases unmatched. The DNA of the CDR3 is TGTGCCACCAGCTTGGGCGGACAGGAGGCCTACGAGCAGTACTTC. Translation: CATSLGGQEAYEQYF.

The chain recombines TRBV7-2 with TRBJ2-5; D is uncertain. This CDR3 spans 16 amino acids. Trimming took 5 bases from V and 0 from J, leaving 16 bases between them. Germline-derived CDR1 and CDR2 are SGHTA and FQGNSA. The chain's CDR3 is CASSPLLSQYQETQYF. The CDR3 region has the DNA TGTGCCAGCAGCCCACTACTGAGCCAGTACCAAGAGACCCAGTACTTC.